The clone carrying this TCR beta chain was observed at least ten times. Thyroid surgery was performed in patients who had received no treatment beforehand. The sample belongs to a study of metastatic and nonmetastatic thyroid tumors. About the study: Peripheral blood and tumor or nodule samples from malignant and benign thyroid patients were compared.

The V end lost 2 bases, the J end lost 0 bases, and 17 bases lay between the germline ends. The CDR3 is 18 amino acids. Germline CDR1 is KGHSH and CDR2 is LQKENI. Via MiXCR, TCRdb re-called the PCR reads. This sample has about 32,000 clones, with approximately 7% found just once. This TCR was recovered from a female donor with papillary thyroid cancer or a benign thyroid nodule (not recorded which). Some clones in this sample may be carry-over from other donors' samples. The genes are TRBV18 and TRBJ1-3; D call uncertain. Input material: blood. The CDR3 is CASSPVNTPFLSGNTIYF. The CDR3 DNA is TGTGCCAGCTCACCAGTAAACACGCCATTCCTCTCTGGAAACACCATATATTTT.